Shown below are 31 T cell receptor beta chains from a single sample sequenced in a study of CD8+CD57+ T cells in acquired aplastic anemia. The template used for profiling TCR beta VDJ and CDR3 was genomic DNA. TCRdb ran MiXCR on the reads and lists one entry per CDR3 protein. In the table there are roughly 180,000 distinct CDR3 sequences, roughly 60% of which are singletons. Flow cytometry had shown expanded CD8+CD57+ cells in the patients chosen for sequencing. The specimen was sorted CD4+, CD8+, or CD8+CD57+ T cells (not recorded which) from PBMCs. Receptor source: a human donor with aplastic anemia.

This clonotype has a count of ten or more. CDR3 protein: CASSLTSSYEQYF. In DNA form, the CDR3 reads TGTGCCAGCAGTTTGACTAGCTCCTACGAGCAGTACTTC. The chain couples TRBV27 to TRBJ2-7; D perhaps matches TRBD2 (6 bases). Trimming took off 3 bases at V and 0 bases at J, with 6 bases between the two ends. The CDR3 is 13 residues long. Germline CDR1 MNHEY, CDR2 SMNVEV (reference sequence).

The chain has TRBV15 and TRBJ1-1, with D perhaps matching TRBD1 (5 bases). Between the trimmed V and J ends, which lost 3 bases and 2 bases, there was a span of 10 bases. The CDR3 runs 14 residues. Per germline, CDR1 LNHNV and CDR2 YYDKDF (reference sequence). CDR3 in DNA: TGTGCCACCAGCAGCGGGGGGTATAACACTGAAGCTTTCTTT. This codes for CATSSGGYNTEAFF.

V usage is TRBV20-1 and J usage is TRBJ2-7; no definite D call. This CDR3 has 12 residues. Germline CDR1 DFQATT, CDR2 SNEGSKA (reference sequence). V was clipped by 3 bases and J by 4 bases, with 10 bases between them. This CDR3 is CSASVGPYEQYF. The CDR3 region has the DNA TGCAGTGCTAGTGTCGGACCTTACGAGCAGTACTTC.

The rearrangement uses TRBV12-3 or TRBV12-4 and TRBJ2-7; TRBD2 aligns across 11 bases. V shed 4 bases, J shed 3 bases, and the junction held 5 bases outside the gene matches. The CDR3 sequence is 15 residues long. CDR3 sequence: CASSYVGLAGYEQYF. Here the CDR3 DNA reads TGTGCCAGCAGTTACGTTGGACTAGCGGGCTACGAGCAGTACTTC.

There are a few counts of this clonotype. CDR3 sequence: CASSSVAQGRIRSPLHF. The CDR3 DNA reads TGTGCCAGCAGCTCTGTGGCACAGGGCCGCATTCGGTCACCCCTCCACTTT. The chain couples TRBV9 to TRBJ1-6; D is perhaps TRBD1 (6 bases). The germline V gene encodes CDR1 SGDLS and CDR2 YYNGEE. This CDR3 spans 17 amino acids. V was shortened by 4 bases and J by 10 bases, with 24 bases between the two germline ends.

This chain connects TRBV29-1 to TRBJ1-2, with D possibly being TRBD1 (5 bases). This CDR3 spans 14 amino acids. Germline values: CDR1 SQVTM, CDR2 ANQGSEA. The V gene lost 3 bases and the J gene lost 8 bases, with 19 bases spanning the gap. CDR3 amino acids: CSVDPTGPGGGYTF. The CDR3 DNA reads TGCAGCGTTGACCCAACGGGGCCGGGAGGGGGCTACACCTTC.

The rearrangement uses TRBV9 and TRBJ2-5, with D possibly TRBD2 on 6 matching bases. Trimming left V 2 bases short and J 2 bases short, with 13 bases between. This CDR3 region has 15 residues. Germline CDR1 and CDR2: SGDLS and YYNGEE. The CDR3 sequence: CASSVGGEPQETQYF. CDR3 sequence (DNA): TGTGCCAGCAGCGTTGGCGGGGAACCTCAAGAGACCCAGTACTTC.

The V call is TRBV7-9, the J call TRBJ2-7; 9 bases fit TRBD1. Germline lookup yields CDR1 SEHNR and CDR2 FQNEAQ (reference sequence). V lost 5 bases, J lost 3 bases, and 5 bases stayed unmatched. CDR3 length: 14 amino acids. Written as DNA, the CDR3 is TGTGCCAGCAGCGCCGGGACAGGGAACTACGAGCAGTACTTC. This translates into CASSAGTGNYEQYF.

This clonotype was counted a few times. The chain links TRBV6-5 to TRBJ1-2, with TRBD1 matching over 9 bases. Trimming took 2 bases from V and 4 from J; bases not matched to a gene: 5. CDR3 length: 15 amino acids. Germline loops: CDR1 MNHEY, CDR2 SVGAGI. The CDR3 DNA is TGTGCCAGCAGTTACCAGGGGACAGGGACCTATGGCTACACCTTC. Translating gives CASSYQGTGTYGYTF.

The table lists this clonotype with many counts. The rearrangement links TRBV11-2 to TRBJ1-4; maybe TRBD1 (6 bases). Trimming took 4 bases from V and 6 from J, leaving 18 bases between them. The CDR3 loop spans 16 amino acids. Germline lookup yields CDR1 SGHAT and CDR2 FQNNGV. CDR3 sequence (DNA): TGTGCCAGCAGCTCGCTAAAGGGGGGACTCTATGAAAAACTGTTTTTT. It specifies CASSSLKGGLYEKLFF.

V gene TRBV10-3 combines with J gene TRBJ2-3; a possible D gene is TRBD2 (5 bases). The CDR3 consists of 15 residues. V shed 0 bases and J shed 2 bases, with 9 bases lying between them. Germline CDR1 reads ENHRY; CDR2 reads SYGVKD. CDR3 nucleotides: TGTGCCATCAGTGAGTCGGCAGCGGCCACAGATACGCAGTATTTT. It yields the protein CAISESAAATDTQYF.

The sample holds a few counts of this clonotype. The rearrangement uses TRBV10-3 and TRBJ2-7; no definite D call. V was shortened by 0 bases and J by 2 bases, with 8 bases between the two germline ends. CDR1 and CDR2 from the germline V gene are ENHRY and SYGVKD. The CDR3 covers 14 residues. The CDR3: CAISESKATYEQYF. As DNA, the CDR3 is TGTGCCATCAGTGAGTCGAAAGCTACCTACGAGCAGTACTTC.

This clonotype was found many times. The chain recombines TRBV2 with TRBJ1-5; D possibly corresponds to TRBD1 (5 bases). The V and J ends lost 5 bases and 2 bases respectively, with 10 bases between them. Germline V gene sequence: CDR1 SNHLY, CDR2 FYNNEI. The CDR3 spans 14 residues. CDR3 in amino acids: CASSLDRGNQPQHF. The CDR3 DNA reads TGTGCCAGCAGTTTAGACAGAGGCAATCAGCCCCAGCATTTT. Complete variable domain (other parts from reference TRBV2 and TRBJ1-5): EPEVTQTPSHQVTQMGQEVILRCVPISNHLYFYWYRQILGQKVEFLVSFYNNEISEKSEIFDDQFSVERPDGSNFTLKIRSTKLEDSAMYFCASSLDRGNQPQHFGDGTRLSIL.

This clonotype was seen many times. J is TRBJ2-1 and V is TRBV15; 12 bases are shared with TRBD2. Germline CDR1 reads LNHNV; CDR2 reads YYDKDF (reference sequence). The CDR3 extends over 16 amino acids. J lost 8 bases, V lost 0 bases, and 5 bases had no gene match. The CDR3 nucleotides read TGTGCCACCAGCAGAGAGCTAGCGGGGGGGCGGGATGAGCAGTTCTTC. Amino acid sequence: CATSRELAGGRDEQFF.

CDR3 in amino acids: CASTHFGGSVNTEAFF. CDR3 DNA sequence: TGTGCCAGCACCCACTTCGGGGGCTCGGTGAACACTGAAGCTTTCTTT. The genes are TRBV7-6 and TRBJ1-1; the D gene is possibly TRBD1 (6 bases). Germline assignment: CDR1 SGHVS and CDR2 FNYEAQ. Trimming took 7 bases from V and 0 from J, leaving 18 bases between them. This CDR3 is built from 16 residues.

This chain joins TRBV7-9 and TRBJ2-1; 11 bases agree with TRBD1. CDR1 and CDR2 from the germline V gene are SEHNR and FQNEAQ (reference sequence). This CDR3 region has 16 residues. Germline trimming cut 5 bases from V and 7 bases from J; bases unmatched to any gene: 10. The CDR3 spells CASSIPGQGGTNEQFF. CDR3 nucleotides: TGTGCCAGCAGCATACCGGGACAGGGGGGGACAAATGAGCAGTTCTTC.

There are a few counts of this clonotype. The chain employs TRBV25-1 and TRBJ2-3; 7 bases fit TRBD2. The germline V gene has CDR1 MGHDK and CDR2 SYGVNS. Trimming cost V 3 bases and J 2 bases; bases outside gene matches: 5. The CDR3 has 15 amino acids. CDR3 DNA sequence: TGTGCCAGCAGTGATACGGGGAGGGTCACAGATACGCAGTATTTT. This encodes CASSDTGRVTDTQYF. The full variable domain, rest sourced from reference TRBV25-1 and TRBJ2-3, is EADIYQTPRYLVIGTGKKITLECSQTMGHDKMYWYQQDPGMELHLIHYSYGVNSTEKGDLSSESTVSRIRTEHFPLTLESARPSHTSQYLCASSDTGRVTDTQYFGPGTRLTVL.

This clonotype appeared many times. The chain has TRBV25-1 and TRBJ2-2; the D is unclear. Germline values: CDR1 MGHDK, CDR2 SYGVNS. The ends were cut back, 1 base at V and 4 bases at J, with 7 bases in the middle. This CDR3 spans 14 amino acids. The CDR3 sequence is CASSELATTGELFF. The DNA of the CDR3 is TGTGCCAGCAGTGAATTGGCGACCACCGGGGAGCTGTTTTTT.

The J gene is TRBJ2-1, the V gene TRBV20-1; the match to TRBD2 covers 11 bases. CDR3 size: 17 residues. From germline, CDR1 is DFQATT and CDR2 SNEGSKA (reference sequence). The V gene end was trimmed by 5 bases and the J gene end by 3 bases; junction bases not matched to a gene: 12. The CDR3 DNA sequence: TGCAGTGCTTCAACTAGCGGGAGCCCCGATGGCTACAATGAGCAGTTCTTC. Its protein product is CSASTSGSPDGYNEQFF.

The CDR3 coding sequence is TGTGCCAGCAGCCCGACGGATCTGCGGAATGAAAAACTGTTTTTT. This sequence encodes CASSPTDLRNEKLFF. The chain has TRBV7-6 and TRBJ1-4, with unresolved D. Trimming shortened V by 5 bases and J by 5 bases, and 15 bases separated the two germline ends. The germline CDR1 and CDR2 sequences are SGHVS and FNYEAQ. The CDR3 is made up of 15 amino acids.

This clonotype was seen only a few times. This chain connects TRBV4-2 to TRBJ2-2; 7 bases are a match to TRBD2. The J segment lost 5 bases and the V segment lost 5 bases, leaving 11 bases of the junction unmatched. The germline V gene encodes CDR1 LGHNA and CDR2 YNFKEQ. The length of the CDR3 is 16 residues. CDR3 region: CASSLVPGGDTGELFF. The CDR3 nucleotides read TGTGCCAGCAGCTTAGTACCGGGAGGAGATACCGGGGAGCTGTTTTTT.

V is TRBV19 and J is TRBJ2-7; D possibly corresponds to TRBD1 (6 bases). Germline V gene sequence: CDR1 LNHDA, CDR2 SQIVND (reference sequence). This CDR3 has 13 amino acids. CDR3 nucleotides: TGTGCAAGTTCAAGGGCAGGGGTCCACGAGCAGTACTTC. Its protein is CASSRAGVHEQYF.

The chain couples TRBV7-9 to TRBJ2-1; D gene ambiguous. CDR1 and CDR2 (germline): SEHNR, FQNEAQ (reference sequence). V dropped 1 base and J dropped 7 bases, with 5 bases sitting between them. The CDR3 consists of 12 residues. This CDR3 reads CASSLELNEQFF. The CDR3 DNA reads TGTGCCAGCAGCTTAGAGCTAAATGAGCAGTTCTTC.

V is TRBV10-2 and J is TRBJ2-3; 8 bases are a match to TRBD2. Germline CDR1 reads WSHSY; CDR2 reads SAAADI. The CDR3 runs to 16 residues. With 0 bases clipped from V and 4 bases from J, the junction kept 6 bases outside the gene matches. The CDR3 is CASSESYAGGPDTQYF. CDR3 sequence (DNA): TGCGCCAGCAGTGAGTCGTACGCGGGGGGTCCAGATACGCAGTATTTT.

V is TRBV20-1 and J is TRBJ2-6; tentative D call: TRBD1 (5 bases). V lost 7 bases to trimming and J lost 0 bases, with 22 bases between them. This CDR3 spans 18 amino acids. Germline assignment: CDR1 DFQATT and CDR2 SNEGSKA (reference sequence). CDR3 in amino acids: CSEGWAALTTSGANVLTF. The CDR3 DNA is TGCAGTGAGGGGTGGGCGGCCCTTACCACCTCTGGGGCCAACGTCCTGACTTTC.

This chain uses TRBV15 with TRBJ1-1, with D perhaps matching TRBD1 (5 bases). The length of the CDR3 is 15 residues. Deletions cut 3 bases from V and 1 base from J, with 12 bases between. In germline, CDR1 is LNHNV, CDR2 YYDKDF (reference sequence). The CDR3 is CATSRGGGSNTEAFF. The CDR3 DNA reads as TGTGCCACCAGCAGGGGGGGGGGTTCGAACACTGAAGCTTTCTTT. The complete variable domain, with remaining parts taken from reference TRBV15 and TRBJ1-1, reads DAMVIQNPRYQVTQFGKPVTLSCSQTLNHNVMYWYQQKSSQAPKLLFHYYDKDFNNEADTPDNFQSRRPNTSFCFLDIRSPGLGDTAMYLCATSRGGGSNTEAFFGQGTRLTVV.

The genes are TRBV7-8 and TRBJ2-3; D call uncertain. The V gene's germline CDR1 is SGHVS and CDR2 FQNEAQ. V shed 5 bases and J shed 11 bases, with 11 bases lying between them. The CDR3 contains 11 residues. Here the CDR3 reads CASSIRSRQYF. CDR3 nucleotides: TGTGCCAGCAGCATTAGATCTCGGCAGTATTTT.

This clonotype was detected a few times. Just one base apart from a much larger clone, this may be a read error. In this CDR3 the conserved last residue, phenylalanine or tryptophan, is missing, so a read error is likely. The chain uses TRBV12-3 or TRBV12-4 and TRBJ1-1; D not resolved. This CDR3 region has 12 residues. Trimming pared 4 bases from V and 7 bases from J, leaving 10 bases between. DNA of the CDR3: TGTGCCAGCAGTTACTCCGGGGATGAAGCTTTCTCT. Encoded protein: CASSYSGDEAFS.

The chain is built from TRBV7-9 and TRBJ1-1; no reliable D call. Trimming removed 4 bases at V and 3 bases at J, with 9 bases between. The CDR3 length is 13 residues. From germline, CDR1 is SEHNR and CDR2 FQNEAQ (reference sequence). The CDR3 DNA follows: TGTGCCAGCAGCTCAATAATGGACACTGAAGCTTTCTTT. Amino acid sequence: CASSSIMDTEAFF. Based on the CDR3 plus reference TRBV7-9 and TRBJ1-1, the full variable domain is DTGVSQNPRHKITKRGQNVTFRCDPISEHNRLYWYRQTLGQGPEFLTYFQNEAQLEKSRLLSDRFSAERPKGSFSTLEIQRTEQGDSAMYLCASSSIMDTEAFFGQGTRLTVV.

This chain connects TRBV5-5 to TRBJ2-3; 9 bases are a match to TRBD1. With 5 bases clipped from V and 7 bases from J, the junction kept 8 bases outside the gene matches. Germline assignment: CDR1 SGHKS and CDR2 YYEKEE (reference sequence). This CDR3 has 14 residues. The CDR3: CASSSDRGTNTQYF. CDR3 sequence (DNA): TGTGCCAGCAGTTCGGACAGGGGCACGAATACGCAGTATTTT.

The V gene is TRBV29-1, the J gene TRBJ2-3; D is undetermined. Trimming cost V 4 bases and J 0 bases, with 11 bases left between them. Germline V lookup: CDR1 SQVTM, CDR2 ANQGSEA. The CDR3 covers 14 residues. In nucleotides, the CDR3 is TGCAGCGTTGGGCAGTTGTTTAGCACAGATACGCAGTATTTT. Translating it yields CSVGQLFSTDTQYF.